This T cell receptor (beta chain) was captured by sequencing in a study of shared clonotypes between healthy human individuals. Study-wide results and limits: Rarefaction exposed incomplete sorted-subset sequencing despite large depth.

Caucasian adults residing in Nashville, Tennessee made up all the donors. This CDR3 contains 15 residues. Germline CDR1 reads MNHEY; CDR2 reads SVGAGI. The ends lost 5 bases at V and 0 bases at J; junction bases unmatched: 3. The table came from immunoSEQ multiplex PCR; TCRdb's copy has only in-frame clones and leaves some out. The table records 1,500,000 or so clones, around 98.5% of them present only once. With respect to this clone: Its specificity is unknown.

This TCR was recovered from a young man in good health. V is TRBV6-5 and J is TRBJ2-2; TRBD1 matches 7 bases. The specimen was naive CD4+ T cells sorted from blood. Documented subset: CD45RA+ positively selected. CDR3 in DNA: TGTGCCAGCAGTCAGACAGGGTCGAACACCGGGGAGCTGTTTTTT. It translates to CASSQTGSNTGELFF.